A selection of T cell receptor beta chains follows, all from one sample in a study of T-cell memory formation after mild COVID-19. TCRdb itself ran the 5' RACE reads through MiXCR, one entry per CDR3 protein. Found here are a few hundred thousand distinct CDR3 sequences, approximately 9% of them singletons; the top ten hold around 23%. Sequenced sample: PBMCs or a T cell subset sorted from them (not recorded which). These receptors came from a man aged 18 to 30 who had mild COVID-19 (a few samples of this study predate the infection). Cell type and time point are not known. The CDR3 runs from the conserved cysteine through the conserved F or W. D genes are given only for firm matches. The size entry is marked missing in some rows and otherwise reads once, few, many or a size class.

clone size: few
D gene: TRBD1
J gene: TRBJ1-2
V gene: TRBV3-1
CDR3 protein: CASSRQPGQGGGYTF
CDR3 DNA: TGTGCCAGCAGCCGGCAACCGGGACAGGGAGGTGGCTACACCTTC

clone size: .
D gene: .
J gene: TRBJ2-1
V gene: TRBV11-3
CDR3 protein: CASSLGRAYNEQFF
CDR3 DNA: TGTGCCAGCAGCTTAGGTCGTGCCTACAATGAGCAGTTCTTC

clone size: .
D gene: .
J gene: TRBJ2-1
V gene: TRBV7-9
CDR3 protein: CASSPRAGKLEQFF
CDR3 DNA: TGTGCCAGCAGCCCAAGGGCAGGGAAGCTGGAGCAGTTCTTC

clone size: .
D gene: TRBD1
J gene: TRBJ1-2
V gene: TRBV7-9
CDR3 protein: CASSFGQGAGYGYTF
CDR3 DNA: TGTGCCAGCAGCTTTGGACAGGGGGCAGGCTATGGCTACACCTTC

clone size: .
D gene: TRBD1
J gene: TRBJ1-2
V gene: TRBV9
CDR3 protein: CASSYGTGGTGYTF
CDR3 DNA: TGTGCCAGCAGCTACGGGACAGGGGGCACTGGCTACACCTTC

clone size: few
D gene: .
J gene: TRBJ2-6
V gene: TRBV12-3/TRBV12-4
CDR3 protein: CASSPSTGSGANVLTF
CDR3 DNA: TGTGCCAGCAGCCCCTCCACAGGGTCCGGGGCCAACGTCCTGACTTTC

clone size: .
D gene: .
J gene: TRBJ2-5
V gene: TRBV24-1
CDR3 protein: CATSDFRDSETQYF
CDR3 DNA: TGTGCCACCAGTGATTTTAGGGATTCGGAGACCCAGTACTTC

clone size: .
D gene: .
J gene: TRBJ2-2
V gene: TRBV5-1
CDR3 protein: CASSLLSLSTANTGELFF
CDR3 DNA: TGCGCCAGCAGCCTACTAAGCCTCTCTACCGCGAACACCGGGGAGCTGTTTTTT

clone size: .
D gene: .
J gene: TRBJ2-1
V gene: TRBV19
CDR3 protein: CASSIIHPHEQFF
CDR3 DNA: TGTGCCAGTAGTATCATCCATCCCCATGAGCAGTTCTTC

clone size: .
D gene: TRBD1
J gene: TRBJ1-6
V gene: TRBV27
CDR3 protein: CASSREGASPLHF
CDR3 DNA: TGTGCCAGCAGCCGAGAGGGGGCGTCACCCCTCCACTTT

clone size: many
D gene: .
J gene: TRBJ2-6
V gene: TRBV12-3/TRBV12-4
CDR3 protein: CASSAGRVTGANVLTF
CDR3 DNA: TGTGCCAGCAGCGCCGGTCGGGTGACTGGGGCCAACGTCCTGACTTTC

clone size: many
D gene: .
J gene: TRBJ1-1
V gene: TRBV20-1
CDR3 protein: CSARNAFF
CDR3 DNA: TGCAGTGCTAGAAATGCTTTCTTT

clone size: many
D gene: TRBD1
J gene: TRBJ2-3
V gene: TRBV5-1
CDR3 protein: CASSPGTGGTDTQYF
CDR3 DNA: TGCGCCAGCAGCCCCGGGACAGGGGGGACAGATACGCAGTATTTT

clone size: .
D gene: .
J gene: TRBJ2-3
V gene: TRBV4-1
CDR3 protein: CASSQGGRADTQYF
CDR3 DNA: TGCGCCAGCAGCCAAGGGGGCAGGGCAGATACGCAGTATTTT

clone size: few
D gene: .
J gene: TRBJ2-5
V gene: TRBV27
CDR3 protein: CASSGSEETQYF
CDR3 DNA: TGTGCCAGCAGTGGGAGTGAGGAGACCCAGTACTTC

clone size: .
D gene: .
J gene: TRBJ1-5
V gene: TRBV18
CDR3 protein: CASSQGYNQPQHF
CDR3 DNA: TGTGCCAGCTCTCAGGGTTACAATCAGCCCCAGCATTTT

clone size: few
D gene: TRBD1
J gene: TRBJ1-4
V gene: TRBV6-5
CDR3 protein: CASSYGTGGIEDEKLFF
CDR3 DNA: TGTGCCAGCAGTTACGGGACAGGGGGCATCGAAGATGAAAAACTGTTTTTT

clone size: few
D gene: TRBD2
J gene: TRBJ2-5
V gene: TRBV12-3/TRBV12-4
CDR3 protein: CASRGTSGGEQETQYF
CDR3 DNA: TGTGCCAGCAGGGGCACTAGCGGGGGGGAACAAGAGACCCAGTACTTC

clone size: .
D gene: .
J gene: TRBJ2-1
V gene: TRBV18
CDR3 protein: CASSPRGGGPTDEQFF
CDR3 DNA: TGTGCCAGCTCACCACGGGGCGGGGGCCCTACCGATGAGCAGTTCTTC

clone size: few
D gene: TRBD1
J gene: TRBJ2-2
V gene: TRBV7-6
CDR3 protein: CASSTTGTGGLPVTGELFF
CDR3 DNA: TGTGCCAGCAGCACAACCGGGACAGGGGGCCTGCCGGTCACCGGGGAGCTGTTTTTT

clone size: few
D gene: TRBD1
J gene: TRBJ2-2
V gene: TRBV9
CDR3 protein: CASSGGQGYTGELFF
CDR3 DNA: TGTGCCAGCAGCGGGGGACAGGGTTACACCGGGGAGCTGTTTTTT

clone size: many
D gene: .
J gene: TRBJ2-7
V gene: TRBV7-9
CDR3 protein: CASSAGLPYEQYF
CDR3 DNA: TGTGCCAGCAGCGCAGGACTTCCCTACGAGCAGTACTTC

clone size: .
D gene: .
J gene: TRBJ2-3
V gene: TRBV12-3/TRBV12-4
CDR3 protein: CASSSRIRGGPGDTQYF
CDR3 DNA: TGTGCCAGCAGCTCCCGTATTAGGGGGGGGCCCGGGGATACGCAGTATTTT

clone size: .
D gene: TRBD1
J gene: TRBJ2-3
V gene: TRBV29-1
CDR3 protein: CSASGQGADTQYF
CDR3 DNA: TGCAGCGCCTCGGGACAGGGGGCGGATACGCAGTATTTT

clone size: .
D gene: .
J gene: TRBJ1-6
V gene: TRBV28
CDR3 protein: CASSWATGPYNSPLHF
CDR3 DNA: TGTGCCAGTTCTTGGGCCACGGGGCCCTATAATTCACCCCTCCACTTT

clone size: few
D gene: TRBD1
J gene: TRBJ1-4
V gene: TRBV6-6
CDR3 protein: CASSYPDRGGEKLFF
CDR3 DNA: TGTGCCAGCAGTTACCCGGACAGGGGAGGCGAAAAACTGTTTTTT

clone size: few
D gene: .
J gene: TRBJ1-1
V gene: TRBV12-5
CDR3 protein: CASGATGRNTEAFF
CDR3 DNA: TGTGCTAGTGGCGCGACAGGACGGAACACTGAAGCTTTCTTT

clone size: .
D gene: .
J gene: TRBJ2-1
V gene: TRBV6-5
CDR3 protein: CASSYSGAQRGTYNEQFF
CDR3 DNA: TGTGCCAGCAGTTACTCGGGGGCCCAGCGGGGAACGTACAATGAGCAGTTCTTC

clone size: .
D gene: .
J gene: TRBJ1-1
V gene: TRBV24-1
CDR3 protein: CATGVGTEAFF
CDR3 DNA: TGTGCCACCGGGGTTGGTACTGAAGCTTTCTTT

clone size: few
D gene: .
J gene: TRBJ2-7
V gene: TRBV11-2
CDR3 protein: CASSLDYHEQYF
CDR3 DNA: TGTGCCAGCAGCTTAGATTACCACGAGCAGTACTTC

clone size: few
D gene: .
J gene: TRBJ2-2
V gene: TRBV6-5
CDR3 protein: CASSYSKLATGELFF
CDR3 DNA: TGTGCCAGCAGTTACTCGAAGCTAGCTACCGGGGAGCTGTTTTTT

clone size: few
D gene: .
J gene: TRBJ2-4
V gene: TRBV10-3
CDR3 protein: CAISASLAKNIQYF
CDR3 DNA: TGTGCCATCAGTGCTTCGTTAGCCAAAAACATTCAGTACTTC

clone size: .
D gene: TRBD1
J gene: TRBJ1-1
V gene: TRBV12-3/TRBV12-4
CDR3 protein: CASRPGGLNTEAFF
CDR3 DNA: TGTGCCAGCAGACCAGGGGGTCTGAACACTGAAGCTTTCTTT

clone size: few
D gene: .
J gene: TRBJ1-6
V gene: TRBV9
CDR3 protein: CASSPGDFDNSPLHF
CDR3 DNA: TGTGCCAGCAGCCCGGGGGACTTTGATAATTCACCCCTCCACTTT

clone size: few
D gene: .
J gene: TRBJ1-6
V gene: TRBV20-1
CDR3 protein: CSVREGSPLHF
CDR3 DNA: TGCAGTGTCAGAGAGGGTTCACCCCTCCACTTT

clone size: .
D gene: .
J gene: TRBJ1-1
V gene: TRBV5-1
CDR3 protein: CASSSQGAEAFF
CDR3 DNA: TGCGCCAGCAGCTCACAGGGTGCTGAAGCTTTCTTT

clone size: .
D gene: .
J gene: TRBJ2-7
V gene: TRBV7-7
CDR3 protein: CASSPGPGRRHEQYF
CDR3 DNA: TGTGCCAGCAGCCCCGGTCCAGGGAGACGCCACGAGCAGTACTTC